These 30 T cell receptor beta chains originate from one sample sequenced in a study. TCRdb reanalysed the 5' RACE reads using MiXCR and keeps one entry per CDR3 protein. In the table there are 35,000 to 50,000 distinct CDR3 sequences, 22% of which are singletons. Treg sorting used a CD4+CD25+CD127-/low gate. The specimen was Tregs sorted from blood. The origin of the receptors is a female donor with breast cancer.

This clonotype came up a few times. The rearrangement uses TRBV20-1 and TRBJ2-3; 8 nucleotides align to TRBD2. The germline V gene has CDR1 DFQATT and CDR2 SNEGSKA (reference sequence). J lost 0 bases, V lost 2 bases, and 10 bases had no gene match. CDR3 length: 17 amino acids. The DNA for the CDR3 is TGCAGTGCTAGAACCAGGACTAGCAACCCAAGCACAGATACGCAGTATTTT. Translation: CSARTRTSNPSTDTQYF.

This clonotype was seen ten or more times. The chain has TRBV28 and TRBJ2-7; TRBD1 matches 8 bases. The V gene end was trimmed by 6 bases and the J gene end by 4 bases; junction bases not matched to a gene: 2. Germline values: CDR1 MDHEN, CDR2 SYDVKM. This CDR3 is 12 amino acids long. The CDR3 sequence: CASSRTGYEQYF. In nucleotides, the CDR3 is TGTGCCAGCAGCCGGACAGGGTACGAGCAGTACTTC.

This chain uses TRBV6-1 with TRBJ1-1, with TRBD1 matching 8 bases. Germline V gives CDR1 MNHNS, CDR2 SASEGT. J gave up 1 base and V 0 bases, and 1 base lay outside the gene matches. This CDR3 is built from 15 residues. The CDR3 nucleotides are TGTGCCAGCAGTGAAGCCGGGACAGGGAACACTGAAGCTTTCTTT. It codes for CASSEAGTGNTEAFF.

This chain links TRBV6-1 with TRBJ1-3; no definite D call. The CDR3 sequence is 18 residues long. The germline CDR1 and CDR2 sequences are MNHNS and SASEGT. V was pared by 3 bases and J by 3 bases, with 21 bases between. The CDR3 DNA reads TGTGCCAGCAGTGACAGGCGATCCCTATCCCTGAATGGAAACACCATATATTTT. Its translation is CASSDRRSLSLNGNTIYF.

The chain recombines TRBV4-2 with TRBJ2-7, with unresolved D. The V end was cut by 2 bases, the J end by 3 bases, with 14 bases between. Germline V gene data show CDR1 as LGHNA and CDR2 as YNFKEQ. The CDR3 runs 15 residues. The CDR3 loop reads CASSQTRLRSYEQYF. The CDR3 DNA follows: TGTGCCAGCAGCCAAACAAGACTGAGGAGCTACGAGCAGTACTTC.

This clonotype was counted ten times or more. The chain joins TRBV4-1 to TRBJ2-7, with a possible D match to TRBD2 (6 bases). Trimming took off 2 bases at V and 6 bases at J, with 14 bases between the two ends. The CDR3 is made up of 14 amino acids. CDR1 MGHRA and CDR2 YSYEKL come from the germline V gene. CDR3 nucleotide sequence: TGCGCCAGCAGCCAATCCGATGGGGGGACCGAGCAGTACTTC. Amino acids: CASSQSDGGTEQYF.

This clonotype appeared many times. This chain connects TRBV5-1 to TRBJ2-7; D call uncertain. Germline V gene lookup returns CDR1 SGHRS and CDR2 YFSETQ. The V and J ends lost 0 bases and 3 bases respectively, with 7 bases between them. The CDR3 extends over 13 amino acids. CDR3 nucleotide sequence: TGCGCCAGCAGCTTGGCAGGCCGCTACGAGCAGTACTTC. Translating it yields CASSLAGRYEQYF.

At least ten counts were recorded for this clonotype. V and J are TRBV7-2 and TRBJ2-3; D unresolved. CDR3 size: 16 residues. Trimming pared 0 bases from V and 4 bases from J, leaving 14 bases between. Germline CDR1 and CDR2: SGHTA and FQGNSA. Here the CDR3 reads CASSLAAVSFSDTQYF. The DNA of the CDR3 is TGTGCCAGCAGCTTAGCGGCAGTGTCCTTCTCAGATACGCAGTATTTT.

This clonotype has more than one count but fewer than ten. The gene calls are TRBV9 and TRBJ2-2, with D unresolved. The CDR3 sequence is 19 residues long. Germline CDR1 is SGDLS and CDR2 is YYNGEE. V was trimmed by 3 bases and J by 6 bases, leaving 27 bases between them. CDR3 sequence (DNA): TGTGCCAGCAGCGCCCATCACGGCCCAGAGATAGGTACGGCCGGGGAGCTGTTTTTT. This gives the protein CASSAHHGPEIGTAGELFF.

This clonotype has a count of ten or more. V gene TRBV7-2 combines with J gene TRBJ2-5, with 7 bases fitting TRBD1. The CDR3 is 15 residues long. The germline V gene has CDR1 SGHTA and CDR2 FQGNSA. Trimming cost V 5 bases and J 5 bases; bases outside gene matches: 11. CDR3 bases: TGTGCCAGCAGCAAGGGGACAGCGCCATGGGAGACCCAGTACTTC. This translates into CASSKGTAPWETQYF. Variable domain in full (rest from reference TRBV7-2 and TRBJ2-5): GAGVSQSPSNKVTEKGKDVELRCDPISGHTALYWYRQSLGQGLEFLIYFQGNSAPDKSGLPSDRFSAERTGGSVSTLTIQRTQQEDSAVYLCASSKGTAPWETQYFGPGTRLLVL.

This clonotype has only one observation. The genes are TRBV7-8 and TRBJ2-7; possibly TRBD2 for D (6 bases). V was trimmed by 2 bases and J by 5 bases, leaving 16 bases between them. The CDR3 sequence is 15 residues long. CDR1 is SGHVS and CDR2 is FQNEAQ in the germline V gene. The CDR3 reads CASSLRREKPHEQYF. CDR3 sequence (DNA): TGTGCCAGCAGCTTAAGGAGGGAGAAGCCCCACGAGCAGTACTTC.

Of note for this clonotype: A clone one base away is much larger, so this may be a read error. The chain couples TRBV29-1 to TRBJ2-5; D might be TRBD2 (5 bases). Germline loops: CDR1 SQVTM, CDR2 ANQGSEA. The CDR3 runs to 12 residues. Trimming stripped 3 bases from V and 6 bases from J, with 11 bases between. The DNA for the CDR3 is TGCAGCGTTGACGGGATTGGGAAGACCCAGTACTTC. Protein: CSVDGIGKTQYF.

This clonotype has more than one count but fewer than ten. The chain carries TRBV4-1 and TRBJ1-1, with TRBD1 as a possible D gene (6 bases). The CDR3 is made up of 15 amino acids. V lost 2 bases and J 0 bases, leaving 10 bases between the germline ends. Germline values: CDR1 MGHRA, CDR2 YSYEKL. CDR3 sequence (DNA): TGCGCCAGCAGCCAACCGGGACAAATGAACACTGAAGCTTTCTTT. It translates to CASSQPGQMNTEAFF.

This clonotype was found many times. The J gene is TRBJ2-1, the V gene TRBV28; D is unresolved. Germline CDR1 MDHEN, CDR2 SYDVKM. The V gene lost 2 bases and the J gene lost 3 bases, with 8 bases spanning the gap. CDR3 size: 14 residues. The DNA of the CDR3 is TGTGCCAGCAGTTTAGGCAGGTTCTACAATGAGCAGTTCTTC. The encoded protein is CASSLGRFYNEQFF.

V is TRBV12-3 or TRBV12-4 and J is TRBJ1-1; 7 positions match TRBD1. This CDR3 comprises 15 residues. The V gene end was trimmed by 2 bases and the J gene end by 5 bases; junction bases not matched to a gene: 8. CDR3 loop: CASSLRQGGWTEAFF. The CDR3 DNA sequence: TGTGCCAGCAGTTTACGACAGGGTGGATGGACTGAAGCTTTCTTT.

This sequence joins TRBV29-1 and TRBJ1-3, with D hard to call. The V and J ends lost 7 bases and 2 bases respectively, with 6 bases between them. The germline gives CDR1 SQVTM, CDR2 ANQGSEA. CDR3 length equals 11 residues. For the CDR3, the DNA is TGCAGCGCGGGGACTGGAAACACCATATATTTT. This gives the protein CSAGTGNTIYF. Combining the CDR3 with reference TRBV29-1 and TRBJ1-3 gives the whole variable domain SAVISQKPSRDICQRGTSLTIQCQVDSQVTMMFWYRQQPGQSLTLIATANQGSEATYESGFVIDKFPISRPNLTFSTLTVSNMSPEDSSIYLCSAGTGNTIYFGEGSWLTVV.

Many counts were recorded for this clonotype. The CDR3 nucleotides read TGCGCCAGCAGCCACCTCGGGACAGGGGGAATAGCCAAAAACATTCAGTACTTC. Protein product: CASSHLGTGGIAKNIQYF. The J gene is TRBJ2-4, the V gene TRBV4-1, with 11 bases lining up with TRBD1. This CDR3 contains 18 residues. After removal of 3 bases from V and 0 bases from J, the junction contained 7 bases not matched to a gene. Looked up from germline, CDR1 is MGHRA and CDR2 is YSYEKL.

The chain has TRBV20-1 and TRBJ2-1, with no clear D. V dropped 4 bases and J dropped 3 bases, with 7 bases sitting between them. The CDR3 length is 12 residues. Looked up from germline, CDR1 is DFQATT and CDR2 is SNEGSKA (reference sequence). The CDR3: CSAMTYYNEQFF. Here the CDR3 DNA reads TGCAGTGCTATGACCTACTACAATGAGCAGTTCTTC.

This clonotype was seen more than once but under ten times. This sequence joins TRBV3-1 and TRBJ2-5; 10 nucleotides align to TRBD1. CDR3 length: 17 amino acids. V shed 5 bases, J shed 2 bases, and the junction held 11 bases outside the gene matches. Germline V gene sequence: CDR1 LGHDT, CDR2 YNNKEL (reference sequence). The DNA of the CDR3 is TGTGCCAGCAGCGCGGGCCAAGACAGGGGGCTTCAAGAGACCCAGTACTTC. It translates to CASSAGQDRGLQETQYF.

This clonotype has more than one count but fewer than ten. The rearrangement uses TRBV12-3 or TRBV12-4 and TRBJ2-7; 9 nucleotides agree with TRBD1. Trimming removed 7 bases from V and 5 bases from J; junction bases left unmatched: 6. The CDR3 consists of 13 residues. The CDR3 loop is CASIPGTGNEQYF. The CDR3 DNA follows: TGTGCCAGCATCCCGGGGACAGGGAACGAGCAGTACTTC.

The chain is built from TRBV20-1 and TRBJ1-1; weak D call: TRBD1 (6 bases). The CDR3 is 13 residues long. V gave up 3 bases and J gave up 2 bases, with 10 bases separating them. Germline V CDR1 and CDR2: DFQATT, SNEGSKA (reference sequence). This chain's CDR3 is CSASRDINTEAFF. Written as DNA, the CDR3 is TGCAGTGCTAGCCGGGACATAAACACTGAAGCTTTCTTT.

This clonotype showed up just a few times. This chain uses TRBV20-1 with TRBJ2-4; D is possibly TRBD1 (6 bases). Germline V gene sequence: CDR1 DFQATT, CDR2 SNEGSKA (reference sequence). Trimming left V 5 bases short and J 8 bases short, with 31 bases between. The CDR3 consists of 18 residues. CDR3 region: CSASPSSVGSGAWDIQYF. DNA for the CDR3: TGCAGTGCTTCACCCTCTTCAGTTGGCTCAGGGGCTTGGGACATTCAGTACTTC.

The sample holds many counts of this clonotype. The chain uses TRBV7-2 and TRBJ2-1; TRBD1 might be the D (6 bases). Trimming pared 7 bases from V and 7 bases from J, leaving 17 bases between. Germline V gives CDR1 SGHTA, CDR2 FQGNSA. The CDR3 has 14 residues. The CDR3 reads CASIIAGTTNEQFF. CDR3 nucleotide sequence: TGTGCCAGCATCATTGCCGGGACAACAAATGAGCAGTTCTTC.

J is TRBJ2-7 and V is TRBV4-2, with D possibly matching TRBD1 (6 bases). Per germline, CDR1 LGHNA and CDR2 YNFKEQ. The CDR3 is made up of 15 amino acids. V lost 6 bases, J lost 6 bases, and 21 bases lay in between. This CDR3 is CASSLLQGRLGEQYF. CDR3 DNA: TGTGCCAGCAGTCTATTACAGGGTCGGCTCGGCGAGCAGTACTTC.

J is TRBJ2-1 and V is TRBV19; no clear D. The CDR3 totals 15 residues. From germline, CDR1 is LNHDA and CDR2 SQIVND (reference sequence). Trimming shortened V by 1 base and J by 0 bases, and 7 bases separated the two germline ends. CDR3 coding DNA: TGTGCCAGTAGTATAGGCGCAAGCTCCTACAATGAGCAGTTCTTC. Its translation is CASSIGASSYNEQFF.

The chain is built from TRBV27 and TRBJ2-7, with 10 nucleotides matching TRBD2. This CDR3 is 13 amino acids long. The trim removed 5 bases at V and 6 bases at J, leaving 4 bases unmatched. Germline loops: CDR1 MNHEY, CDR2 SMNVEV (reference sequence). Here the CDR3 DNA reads TGTGCCAGCAGTGTAGCGGGAGGTCCCGAGCAGTACTTC. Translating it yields CASSVAGGPEQYF.

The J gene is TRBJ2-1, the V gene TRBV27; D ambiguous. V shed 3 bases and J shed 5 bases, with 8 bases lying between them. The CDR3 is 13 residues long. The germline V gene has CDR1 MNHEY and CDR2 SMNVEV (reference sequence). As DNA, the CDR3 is TGTGCCAGCAGTTTGGCGGCTCACAATGAGCAGTTCTTC. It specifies CASSLAAHNEQFF.

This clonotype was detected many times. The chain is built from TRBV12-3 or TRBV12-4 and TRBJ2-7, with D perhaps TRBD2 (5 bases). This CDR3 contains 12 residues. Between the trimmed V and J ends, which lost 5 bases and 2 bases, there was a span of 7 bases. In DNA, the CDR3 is TGTGCCAGCAGTCCCGGGACCTACGAGCAGTACTTC. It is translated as CASSPGTYEQYF.

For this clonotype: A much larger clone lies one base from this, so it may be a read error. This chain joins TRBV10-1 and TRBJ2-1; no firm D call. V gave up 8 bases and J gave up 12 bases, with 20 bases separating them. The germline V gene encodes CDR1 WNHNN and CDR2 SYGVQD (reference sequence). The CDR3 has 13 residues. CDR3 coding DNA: TGCGCCAGCCCGGTAACTACGGCGCGGTCGCAGTTCTTC. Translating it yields CASPVTTARSQFF.

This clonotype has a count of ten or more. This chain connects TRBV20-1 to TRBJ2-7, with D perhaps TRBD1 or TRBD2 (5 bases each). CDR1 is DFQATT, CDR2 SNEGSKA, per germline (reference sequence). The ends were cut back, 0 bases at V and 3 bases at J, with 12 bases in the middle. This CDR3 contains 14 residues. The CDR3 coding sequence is TGCAGTGCTAGAGATCGAGAGGGGAGCTACGAGCAGTACTTC. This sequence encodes CSARDREGSYEQYF.